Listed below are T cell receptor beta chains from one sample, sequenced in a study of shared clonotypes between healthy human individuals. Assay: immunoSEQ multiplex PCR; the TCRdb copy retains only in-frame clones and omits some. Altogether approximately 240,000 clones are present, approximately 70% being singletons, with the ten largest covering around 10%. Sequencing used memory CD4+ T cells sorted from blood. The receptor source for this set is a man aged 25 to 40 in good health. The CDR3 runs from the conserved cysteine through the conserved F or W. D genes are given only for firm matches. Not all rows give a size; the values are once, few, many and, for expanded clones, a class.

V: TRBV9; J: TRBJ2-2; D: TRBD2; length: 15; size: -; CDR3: CASSTSGRNTGELFF; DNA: TGTGCCAGCAGCACTAGCGGGAGGAACACCGGGGAGCTGTTTTTT
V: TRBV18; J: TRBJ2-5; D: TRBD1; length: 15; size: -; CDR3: CASSLGTGRGETQYF; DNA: TGTGCCAGCTCACTGGGGACAGGAAGAGGGGAGACCCAGTACTTC
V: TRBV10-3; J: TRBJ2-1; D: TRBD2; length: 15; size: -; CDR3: CAISESGGAYNEQFF; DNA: TGTGCCATCAGTGAGTCGGGGGGGGCCTACAATGAGCAGTTCTTC
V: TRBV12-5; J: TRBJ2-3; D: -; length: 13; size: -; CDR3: CASGSTPSDTQYF; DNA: TGTGCTAGTGGCTCTACTCCGTCAGATACGCAGTATTTT
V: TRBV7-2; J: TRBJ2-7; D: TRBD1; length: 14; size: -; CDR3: CASSLDNRGREQYF; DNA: TGTGCCAGCAGCTTAGATAACAGGGGGCGCGAGCAGTACTTC
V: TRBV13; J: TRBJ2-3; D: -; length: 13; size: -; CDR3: CASSLWSTDTQYF; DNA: TGTGCCAGCAGCTTATGGAGCACAGATACGCAGTATTTT
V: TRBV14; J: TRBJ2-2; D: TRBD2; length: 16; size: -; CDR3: CASSNIAGAGTGELFF; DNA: TGTGCCAGCAGCAACATAGCGGGAGCGGGCACCGGGGAGCTGTTTTTT
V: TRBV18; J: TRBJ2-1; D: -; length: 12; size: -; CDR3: CASSGDLLSQFF; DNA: TGTGCCAGCTCAGGAGACCTCCTGAGTCAGTTCTTC
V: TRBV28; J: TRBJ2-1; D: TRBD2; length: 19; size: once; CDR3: CASSHRLAGELVRPNEQFF; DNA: TGTGCCAGCAGTCACCGACTAGCGGGAGAGTTGGTCAGGCCCAATGAGCAGTTCTTC
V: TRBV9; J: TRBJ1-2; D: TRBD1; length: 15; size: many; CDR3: CASSVGQGYNYGYTF; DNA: TGTGCCAGCAGCGTAGGACAGGGATATAACTATGGCTACACCTTC
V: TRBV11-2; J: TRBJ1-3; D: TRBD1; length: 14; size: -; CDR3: CASSLTGAGNTIYF; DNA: TGTGCCAGCAGCTTGACAGGGGCTGGAAACACCATATATTTT
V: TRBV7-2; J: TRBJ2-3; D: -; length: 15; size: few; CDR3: CASSRSGPTTDTQYF; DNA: TGTGCCAGCAGCCGGAGTGGTCCTACAACAGATACGCAGTATTTT
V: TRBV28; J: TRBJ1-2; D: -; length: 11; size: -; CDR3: CASSFPYGYTF; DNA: TGTGCCAGCAGTTTTCCATATGGCTACACCTTC
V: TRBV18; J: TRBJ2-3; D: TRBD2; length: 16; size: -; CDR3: CASSSLLLAGEDTQYF; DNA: TGTGCCAGCTCATCCCTTTTACTAGCGGGAGAAGATACGCAGTATTTT
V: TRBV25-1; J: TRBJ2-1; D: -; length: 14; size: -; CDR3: CASSVLRRDNEQFF; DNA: TGTGCCAGCAGTGTATTAAGGCGGGACAATGAGCAGTTCTTC
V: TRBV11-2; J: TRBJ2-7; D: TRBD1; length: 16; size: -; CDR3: CASSLPTGQHSYEQYF; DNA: TGTGCCAGCAGCTTACCTACGGGACAGCACTCCTACGAGCAGTACTTC
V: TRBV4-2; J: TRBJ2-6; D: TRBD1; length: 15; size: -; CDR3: CASSEQGTGANVLTF; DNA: TGTGCCAGCAGCGAACAGGGGACAGGGGCCAACGTCCTGACTTTC
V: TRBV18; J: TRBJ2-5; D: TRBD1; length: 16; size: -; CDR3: CASSPLGQGRAETQYF; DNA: TGTGCCAGCTCACCACTCGGACAGGGGAGAGCGGAGACCCAGTACTTC
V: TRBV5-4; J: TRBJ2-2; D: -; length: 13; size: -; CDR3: CASSLVNTGELFF; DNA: TGTGCCAGCAGCTTGGTGAACACCGGGGAGCTGTTTTTT
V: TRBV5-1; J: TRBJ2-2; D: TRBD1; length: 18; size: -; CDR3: CASMYSGVGTGYTGELFF; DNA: TGCGCCAGCATGTACTCCGGTGTCGGGACAGGGTACACCGGGGAGCTGTTTTTT
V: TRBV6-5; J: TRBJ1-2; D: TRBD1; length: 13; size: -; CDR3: CASSSDRGHGYTF; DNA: TGTGCCAGCAGTTCGGACAGGGGTCATGGCTACACCTTC
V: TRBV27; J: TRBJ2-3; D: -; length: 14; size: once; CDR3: CASSPNLASDTQYF; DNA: TGTGCCAGCAGTCCCAACCTTGCCTCAGATACGCAGTATTTT
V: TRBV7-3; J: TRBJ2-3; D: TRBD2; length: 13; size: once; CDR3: CASSLREGDTQYF; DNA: TGTGCCAGCAGCTTAAGGGAGGGGGATACGCAGTATTTT
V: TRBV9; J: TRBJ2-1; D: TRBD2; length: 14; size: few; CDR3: CASTSGTRGNEQFF; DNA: TGTGCCAGCACCTCCGGGACTAGGGGCAATGAGCAGTTCTTC
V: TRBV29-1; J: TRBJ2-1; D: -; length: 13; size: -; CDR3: CSVSSFFGNEQFF; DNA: TGCAGCGTCTCCTCGTTCTTCGGGAATGAGCAGTTCTTC
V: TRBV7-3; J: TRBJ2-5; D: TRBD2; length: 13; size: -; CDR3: CASSRTSQETQYF; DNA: TGTGCCAGCAGCCGGACTAGCCAAGAGACCCAGTACTTC
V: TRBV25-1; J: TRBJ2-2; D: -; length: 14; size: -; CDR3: CASSGGWATGELFF; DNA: TGTGCCAGCAGTGGGGGTTGGGCCACCGGGGAGCTGTTTTTT
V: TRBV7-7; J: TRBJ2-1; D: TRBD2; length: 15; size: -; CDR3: CASSLGSGRNNEQFF; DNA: TGTGCTAGCAGCTTAGGTAGCGGGAGGAACAATGAGCAGTTCTTC
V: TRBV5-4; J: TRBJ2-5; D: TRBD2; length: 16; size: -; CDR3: CASSFGLAGATETQYF; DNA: TGTGCCAGCAGCTTCGGACTAGCGGGAGCTACAGAGACCCAGTACTTC
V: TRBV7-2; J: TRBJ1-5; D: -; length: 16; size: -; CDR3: CASSLLGTDRNQPQHF; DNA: TGTGCCAGCAGCCTACTCGGGACGGATCGAAATCAGCCCCAGCATTTT
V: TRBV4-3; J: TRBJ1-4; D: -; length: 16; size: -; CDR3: CASSQVAEGRGEKLFF; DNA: TGCGCCAGCAGCCAAGTAGCGGAGGGGAGGGGTGAAAAACTGTTTTTT
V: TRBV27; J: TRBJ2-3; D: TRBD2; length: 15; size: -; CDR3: CASSLWTSGTDTQYF; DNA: TGTGCCAGCAGTTTATGGACTAGCGGGACAGATACGCAGTATTTT
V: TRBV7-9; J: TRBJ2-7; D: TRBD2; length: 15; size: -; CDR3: CASSLERVAGDEQYF; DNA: TGTGCCAGCAGCTTGGAGCGGGTAGCGGGAGACGAGCAGTACTTC
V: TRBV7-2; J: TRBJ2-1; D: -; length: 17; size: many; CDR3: CASSLSSLGTQGGEQFF; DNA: TGTGCCAGCAGCTTATCGTCGCTCGGTACCCAAGGGGGTGAGCAGTTCTTC
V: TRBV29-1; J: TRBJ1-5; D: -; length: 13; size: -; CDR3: CSVEGGPGQPQHF; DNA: TGCAGCGTTGAGGGGGGCCCCGGCCAGCCCCAGCATTTT
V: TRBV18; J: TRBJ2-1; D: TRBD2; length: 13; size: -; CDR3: CASSPGTSNEQFF; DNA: TGTGCCAGCTCACCGGGGACTAGCAATGAGCAGTTCTTC
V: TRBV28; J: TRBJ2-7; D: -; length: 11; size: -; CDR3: CASSRAYEQYF; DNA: TGTGCCAGCAGTCGGGCCTACGAGCAGTACTTC
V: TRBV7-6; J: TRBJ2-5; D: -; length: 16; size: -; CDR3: CASSSGGRARQETQYF; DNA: TGTGCCAGCAGCTCCGGTGGGCGAGCAAGGCAAGAGACCCAGTACTTC
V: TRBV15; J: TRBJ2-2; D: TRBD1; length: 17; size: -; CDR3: CATSRITGTGNTGELFF; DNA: TGTGCCACCAGCAGAATAACCGGGACAGGAAACACCGGGGAGCTGTTTTTT